What follows describes a single T cell receptor (beta chain). Its specificity is unknown. Trimming cost V 5 bases and J 2 bases, with 12 bases left between them. The germline CDR1 and CDR2 sequences are SGHTA and FQGNSA. The CDR3 is 14 residues long. The data are from a study of PD-1 blockade in classical Hodgkin lymphoma. Sequenced by immunoSEQ multiplex PCR; TCRdb stores in-frame clones only, minus some. The sample has around 26,000 clones; more than 65% are singletons. Every patient had relapsed following autologous stem cell transplantation, and cohorts differed in brentuximab vedotin exposure. Study-level results: Newly diagnosed patients had diversity similar to the baseline diversity of complete responders.

This chain links TRBV7-2 with TRBJ1-1; D gene ambiguous. Sequenced here: peripheral blood mononuclear cells (PBMCs), sampled at baseline. This clonotype originated in a human donor with classical Hodgkin lymphoma. The DNA for the CDR3 is TGTGCCAGCAGCCTCAGATGGGGTAACACTGAAGCTTTCTTT. This sequence encodes CASSLRWGNTEAFF.